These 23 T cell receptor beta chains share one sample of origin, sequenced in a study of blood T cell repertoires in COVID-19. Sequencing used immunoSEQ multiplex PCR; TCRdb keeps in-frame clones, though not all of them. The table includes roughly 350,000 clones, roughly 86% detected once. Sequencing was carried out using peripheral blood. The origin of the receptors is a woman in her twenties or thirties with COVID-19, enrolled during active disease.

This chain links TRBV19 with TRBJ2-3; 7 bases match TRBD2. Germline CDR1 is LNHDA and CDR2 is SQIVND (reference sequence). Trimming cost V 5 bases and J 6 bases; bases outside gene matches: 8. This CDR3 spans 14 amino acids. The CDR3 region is CASSSWGGDDTQYF. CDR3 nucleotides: TGTGCCAGTAGTTCTTGGGGAGGGGATGATACGCAGTATTTT.

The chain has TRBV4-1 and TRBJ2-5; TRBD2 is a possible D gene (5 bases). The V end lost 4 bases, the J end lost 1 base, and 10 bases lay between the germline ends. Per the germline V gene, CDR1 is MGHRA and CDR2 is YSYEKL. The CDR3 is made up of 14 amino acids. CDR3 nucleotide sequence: TGCGCCAGCAGCCGGGATGAGGGCCAAGAGACCCAGTACTTC. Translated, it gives CASSRDEGQETQYF.

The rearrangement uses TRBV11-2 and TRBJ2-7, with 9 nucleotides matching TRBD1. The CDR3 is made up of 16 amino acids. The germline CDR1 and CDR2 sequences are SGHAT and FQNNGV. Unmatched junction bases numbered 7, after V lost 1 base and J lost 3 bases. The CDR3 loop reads CASSLVSGTGFYEQYF. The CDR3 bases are TGTGCCAGCAGCTTAGTGTCCGGGACAGGGTTCTACGAGCAGTACTTC.

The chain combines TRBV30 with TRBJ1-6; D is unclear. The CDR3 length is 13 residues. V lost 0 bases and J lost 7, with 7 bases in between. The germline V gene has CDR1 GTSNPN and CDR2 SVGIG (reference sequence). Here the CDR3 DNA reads TGTGCCTGGAGTGTACAAGTCAATTCACCCCTCCACTTT. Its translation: CAWSVQVNSPLHF.

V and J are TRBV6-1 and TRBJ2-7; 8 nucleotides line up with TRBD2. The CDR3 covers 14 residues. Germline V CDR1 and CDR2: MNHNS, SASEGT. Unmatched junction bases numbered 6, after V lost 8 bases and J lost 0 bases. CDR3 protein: CASLTGGASYEQYF. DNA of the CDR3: TGTGCCAGCTTAACCGGGGGGGCCTCCTACGAGCAGTACTTC.

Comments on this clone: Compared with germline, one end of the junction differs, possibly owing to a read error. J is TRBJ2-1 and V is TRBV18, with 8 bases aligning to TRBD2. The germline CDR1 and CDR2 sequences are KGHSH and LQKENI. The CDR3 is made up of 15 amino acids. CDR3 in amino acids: CASSPAGTSYNEQFF. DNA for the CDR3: TGCGCCAGCTCACCCGCCGGGACTAGCTACAATGAGCAGTTCTTC.

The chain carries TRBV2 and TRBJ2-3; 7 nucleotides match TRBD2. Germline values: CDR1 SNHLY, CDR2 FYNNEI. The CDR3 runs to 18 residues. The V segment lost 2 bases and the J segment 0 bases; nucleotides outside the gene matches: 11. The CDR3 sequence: CASSEIQLALPSTDTQYF. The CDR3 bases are TGTGCCAGCAGTGAAATTCAACTAGCGCTACCTAGCACAGATACGCAGTATTTT.

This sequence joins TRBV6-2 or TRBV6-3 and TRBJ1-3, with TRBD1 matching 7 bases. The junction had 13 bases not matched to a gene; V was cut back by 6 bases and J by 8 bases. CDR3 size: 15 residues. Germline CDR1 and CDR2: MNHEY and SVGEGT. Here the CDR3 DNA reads TGTGCCAGCAGCCGGGAGGACAGGCGCCCGGACACCATATATTTT. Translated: CASSREDRRPDTIYF.

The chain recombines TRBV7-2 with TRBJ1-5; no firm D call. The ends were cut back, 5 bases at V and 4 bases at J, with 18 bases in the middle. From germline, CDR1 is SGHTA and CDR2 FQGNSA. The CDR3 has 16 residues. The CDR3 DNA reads TGTGCCAGCAGCCCCACGTGGGCCTCAAGAAATCAGCCCCAGCATTTT. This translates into CASSPTWASRNQPQHF.

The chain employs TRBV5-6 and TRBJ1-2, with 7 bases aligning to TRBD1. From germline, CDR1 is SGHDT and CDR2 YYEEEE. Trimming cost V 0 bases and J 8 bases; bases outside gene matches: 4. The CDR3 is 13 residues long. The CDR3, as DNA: TGTGCCAGCAGCTTGGGAAGAGGGGGCGGCTACACCTTC. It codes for CASSLGRGGGYTF.

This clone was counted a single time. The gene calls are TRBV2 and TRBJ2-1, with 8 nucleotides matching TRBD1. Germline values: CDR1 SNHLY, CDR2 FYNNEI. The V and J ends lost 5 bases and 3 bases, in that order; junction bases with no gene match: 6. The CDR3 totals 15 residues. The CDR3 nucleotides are TGTGCCAGCAGTAGGGGACAGGTTAGCTACAATGAGCAGTTCTTC. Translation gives CASSRGQVSYNEQFF. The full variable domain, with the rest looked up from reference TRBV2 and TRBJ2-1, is EPEVTQTPSHQVTQMGQEVILRCVPISNHLYFYWYRQILGQKVEFLVSFYNNEISEKSEIFDDQFSVERPDGSNFTLKIRSTKLEDSAMYFCASSRGQVSYNEQFFGPGTRLTVL.

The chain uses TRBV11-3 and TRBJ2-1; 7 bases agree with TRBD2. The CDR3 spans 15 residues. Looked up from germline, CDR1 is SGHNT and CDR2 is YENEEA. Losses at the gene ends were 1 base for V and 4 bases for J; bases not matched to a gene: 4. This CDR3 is CASSLGGGLYNEQFF. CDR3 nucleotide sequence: TGTGCCAGCAGCTTAGGGGGGGGACTTTACAATGAGCAGTTCTTC.

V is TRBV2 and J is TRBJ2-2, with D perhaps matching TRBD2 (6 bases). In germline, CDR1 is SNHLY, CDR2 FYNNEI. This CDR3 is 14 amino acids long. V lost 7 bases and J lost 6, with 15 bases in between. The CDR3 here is CASKETSGAGELFF. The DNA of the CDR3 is TGTGCCAGCAAGGAGACTAGTGGGGCCGGGGAGCTGTTTTTT.

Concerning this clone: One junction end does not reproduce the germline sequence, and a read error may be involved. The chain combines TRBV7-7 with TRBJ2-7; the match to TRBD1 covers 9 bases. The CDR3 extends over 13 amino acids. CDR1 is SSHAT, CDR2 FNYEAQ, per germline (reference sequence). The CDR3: CASSRDRADEQYF. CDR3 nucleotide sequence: TGTGCTAGCAGCCGGGACAGGGCGGACGAGCAGTACTTC.

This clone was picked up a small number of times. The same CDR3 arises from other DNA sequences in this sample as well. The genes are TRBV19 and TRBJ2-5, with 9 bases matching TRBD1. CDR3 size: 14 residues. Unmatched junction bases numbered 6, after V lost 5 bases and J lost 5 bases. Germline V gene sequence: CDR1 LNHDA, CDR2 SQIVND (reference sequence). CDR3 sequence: CASSVQGAGETQYF. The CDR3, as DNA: TGTGCCAGTAGTGTACAGGGGGCAGGCGAGACCCAGTACTTC. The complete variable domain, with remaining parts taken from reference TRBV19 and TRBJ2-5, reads DGGITQSPKYLFRKEGQNVTLSCEQNLNHDAMYWYRQDPGQGLRLIYYSQIVNDFQKGDIAEGYSVSREKKESFPLTVTSAQKNPTAFYLCASSVQGAGETQYFGPGTRLLVL.

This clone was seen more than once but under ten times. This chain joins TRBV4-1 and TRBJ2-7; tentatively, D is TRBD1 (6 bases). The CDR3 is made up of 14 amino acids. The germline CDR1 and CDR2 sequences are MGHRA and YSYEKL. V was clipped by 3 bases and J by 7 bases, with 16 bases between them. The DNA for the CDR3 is TGCGCCAGCAGCCACCCAGGGGATGCTCTAGAGCAGTACTTC. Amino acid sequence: CASSHPGDALEQYF.

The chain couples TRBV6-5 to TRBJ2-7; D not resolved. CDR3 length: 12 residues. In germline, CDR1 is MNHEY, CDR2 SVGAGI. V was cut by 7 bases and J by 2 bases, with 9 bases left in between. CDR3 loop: CASTSGAYEQYF. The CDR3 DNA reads TGTGCCAGCACATCAGGCGCCTACGAGCAGTACTTC.

This CDR3 reads CASSQESGNGTYEQYF. In DNA form, the CDR3 reads TGTGCCAGCAGCCAGGAATCAGGTAACGGTACCTACGAGCAGTACTTC. V and J are TRBV3-1 (or the pseudogene TRBV3-2) and TRBJ2-7; D is undetermined. The CDR3 extends over 16 amino acids. V was cut by 3 bases and J by 2 bases, with 17 bases left in between. Germline assignment: CDR1 LGHDT and CDR2 YNNKEL (reference sequence).

CDR3 amino acids: CASSQDYRSSYEQYF. CDR3 in DNA: TGCGCCAGCAGCCAAGATTACCGGTCCTCCTACGAGCAGTACTTC. V gene TRBV4-1 combines with J gene TRBJ2-7, with D uncertain. Germline V gene data show CDR1 as MGHRA and CDR2 as YSYEKL. Trimming stripped 0 bases from V and 0 bases from J, with 9 bases between. This CDR3 has 15 residues.

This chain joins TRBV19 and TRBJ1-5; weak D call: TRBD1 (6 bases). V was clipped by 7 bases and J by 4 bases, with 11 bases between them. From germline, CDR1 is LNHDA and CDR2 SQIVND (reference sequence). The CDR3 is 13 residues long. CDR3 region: CASMQGWNQPQHF. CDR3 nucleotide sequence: TGTGCCAGTATGCAGGGGTGGAATCAGCCCCAGCATTTT.

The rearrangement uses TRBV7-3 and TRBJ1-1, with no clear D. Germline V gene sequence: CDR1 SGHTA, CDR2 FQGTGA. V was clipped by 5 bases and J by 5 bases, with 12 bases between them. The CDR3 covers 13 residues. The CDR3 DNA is TGTGCCAGCAGCCCCGGACCGGGGACTGAAGCTTTCTTT. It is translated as CASSPGPGTEAFF.

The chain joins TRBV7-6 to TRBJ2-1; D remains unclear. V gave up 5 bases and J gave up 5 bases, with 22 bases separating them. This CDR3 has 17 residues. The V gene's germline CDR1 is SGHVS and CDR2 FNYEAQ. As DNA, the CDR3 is TGTGCCAGCAGCCCAAACCCTAGTGGCCGGATAAACAATGAGCAGTTCTTC. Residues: CASSPNPSGRINNEQFF.

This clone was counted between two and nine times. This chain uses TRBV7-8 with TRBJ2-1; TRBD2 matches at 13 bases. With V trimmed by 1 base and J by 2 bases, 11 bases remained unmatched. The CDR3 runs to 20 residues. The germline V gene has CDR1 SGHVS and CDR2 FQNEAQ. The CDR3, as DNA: TGTGCCAGCAGCTTAGTACTTCCGGGACTAGCGGGAACTACCTACAATGAGCAGTTCTTC. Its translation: CASSLVLPGLAGTTYNEQFF.